This entry describes one T cell receptor beta chain. This sample is drawn from a study of T cells after yellow fever vaccination. TCRdb independently ran MiXCR on the 5' RACE reads; one entry per CDR3 protein. Of some 560,000 distinct CDR3 sequences listed, about 19% are singletons. Germline V lookup: CDR1 MDHEN, CDR2 SYDVKM. The CDR3 has 15 amino acids. With 7 bases removed from V and 1 base from J, the gap between germline ends came to 14 bases. Specimen: PBMCs, collected 15 days after the yellow fever booster vaccination. This TCR came from a man aged 30 to 39 who received the YFV17D yellow fever vaccine. The chain joins TRBV28 to TRBJ2-1, with a tentative D call TRBD2 (5 bases). The CDR3 nucleotides are TGTGCCAGCACCCCTCTCACGGGATCCTACAATGAGCAGTTCTTC. Its translation is CASTPLTGSYNEQFF.